The 25 T cell receptor beta chains below all came from one sample that was sequenced in a study of beta chain features in type 1 diabetes. Regarding the study as a whole: Shorter TCRB CDR3s, moderately but significantly so, marked every one of the four CD4+ subsets in Type 1 diabetes patients.

Their target antigens are unknown. Sequenced material consisted of expressed TCRB transcripts (all of the isolated RNA was reverse transcribed). TCRdb's table, derived via immunoSEQ multiplex PCR, lists solely in-frame clones and lacks some. The sample holds over 200,000 clones, 11% seen once. The source material was naive CD4+ T cells from blood. Source of these receptors: a man aged 25-45 years with type 1 diabetes.

The genes are TRBV25-1 and TRBJ2-1; 9 nucleotides match TRBD2. This CDR3 is built from 15 residues. The germline gives CDR1 MGHDK, CDR2 SYGVNS. Trimming removed 3 bases from V and 3 bases from J; junction bases left unmatched: 3. CDR3 DNA sequence: TGTGCCAGCAGTGAGGCGGGGGGGCGCTACAATGAGCAGTTCTTC. As protein: CASSEAGGRYNEQFF.

The chain carries TRBV6-1 and TRBJ2-3; 10 bases line up with TRBD1. Trimming removed 6 bases from V and 2 bases from J; junction bases left unmatched: 2. This CDR3 has 14 amino acids. Germline CDR1 reads MNHNS; CDR2 reads SASEGT. The CDR3 coding sequence is TGTGCCAGCAGGGGGACAGGGGTCACAGATACGCAGTATTTT. It specifies CASRGTGVTDTQYF.

The chain joins TRBV27 to TRBJ1-2; no clear D gene. Deletions cut 2 bases from V and 5 bases from J, with 9 bases between. This CDR3 has 13 residues. CDR1 is MNHEY, CDR2 SMNVEV, per germline (reference sequence). CDR3 nucleotides: TGTGCCAGCAGTTTAGCCAGTAAATATGGCTACACCTTC. It codes for CASSLASKYGYTF.

The chain's CDR3 is CASSSRGSSYNEQFF. For the CDR3, the DNA is TGTGCCAGCAGTTCGAGGGGGAGCTCCTACAATGAGCAGTTCTTC. The chain links TRBV6-5 to TRBJ2-1; D possibly corresponds to TRBD1 (6 bases). V lost 4 bases and J lost 0, with 10 bases in between. The CDR3 has 15 residues. Germline lookup yields CDR1 MNHEY and CDR2 SVGAGI.

This clone showed up just a few times. The chain has TRBV5-1 and TRBJ2-7; possibly TRBD1 for D (6 bases). V was pared by 0 bases and J by 3 bases, with 13 bases between. This CDR3 contains 15 residues. The germline gives CDR1 SGHRS, CDR2 YFSETQ. Here the CDR3 reads CASSLDPGQSYEQYF. The CDR3 coding sequence is TGCGCCAGCAGCTTGGACCCAGGACAGAGCTACGAGCAGTACTTC.

This CDR3 reads CASSDTKSTNYGYTF. In nucleotides, the CDR3 is TGTGCCAGCAGCGACACGAAGTCTACTAACTATGGCTACACCTTC. This sequence joins TRBV13 and TRBJ1-2; D uncertain. Germline V CDR1 and CDR2: PRHDT, FYEKMQ (reference sequence). Trimming removed 5 bases from V and 0 bases from J, with 13 bases in between. This CDR3 has 15 residues.

The J gene is TRBJ2-5, the V gene TRBV7-2, with D maybe TRBD1 (5 bases). The CDR3 is made up of 13 amino acids. Trimming removed 7 bases from V and 4 bases from J, with 13 bases in between. CDR1 and CDR2 (germline): SGHTA, FQGNSA. The chain's CDR3 is CASTRQGGETQYF. The CDR3 DNA reads as TGTGCCAGCACCCGCCAGGGTGGAGAGACCCAGTACTTC.

The DNA of the CDR3 is TGCGCCAGCAGCGAGGGGGACAGGGGCGGCGGCTACACCTTC. This codes for CASSEGDRGGGYTF. J is TRBJ1-2 and V is TRBV5-1; 10 positions agree with TRBD1. The CDR3 spans 14 residues. The germline gives CDR1 SGHRS, CDR2 YFSETQ. Losses at the gene ends were 4 bases for V and 8 bases for J; bases not matched to a gene: 8.

This clone has more than one count but fewer than ten. This chain joins TRBV5-4 and TRBJ2-7; the D gene is possibly TRBD1 (5 bases). Looked up from germline, CDR1 is SGHNT and CDR2 is YYREEE (reference sequence). The length of the CDR3 is 15 residues. The V end was cut by 2 bases, the J end by 1 base, with 13 bases between. The CDR3 loop is CASSLDSTDSYEQYF. The CDR3 DNA sequence: TGTGCCAGCAGCTTAGATTCGACAGATTCCTACGAGCAGTACTTC.

This clone occurred a few times. The J gene is TRBJ2-7, the V gene TRBV5-6, with unresolved D. The CDR3 sequence is 11 residues long. With 3 bases removed from V and 5 bases from J, the gap between germline ends came to 6 bases. Germline loops: CDR1 SGHDT, CDR2 YYEEEE. The CDR3 is CASSYKHEQYF. The CDR3 DNA reads TGTGCCAGCAGCTACAAACACGAGCAGTACTTC. Looking up the rest from reference TRBV5-6 and TRBJ2-7 gives the full variable domain: DAGVTQSPTHLIKTRGQQVTLRCSPKSGHDTVSWYQQALGQGPQFIFQYYEEEERQRGNFPDRFSGHQFPNYSSELNVNALLLGDSALYLCASSYKHEQYFGPGTRLTVT.

This clone was observed a handful of times. The V gene is TRBV13, the J gene TRBJ2-6, with 9 bases that match TRBD2. This CDR3 spans 17 amino acids. Germline V CDR1 and CDR2: PRHDT, FYEKMQ (reference sequence). V was pared by 5 bases and J by 3 bases, with 8 bases of the junction left unmatched. The CDR3, as DNA: TGTGCCAGCAGCAAGACGGGACTAGCAGGTGGGGCCAACGTCCTGACTTTC. Protein product: CASSKTGLAGGANVLTF.

This clone occurred a few times. This chain joins TRBV29-1 and TRBJ2-3; D gene ambiguous. V was pared by 6 bases and J by 0 bases, with 10 bases between. This CDR3 has 13 residues. In germline, CDR1 is SQVTM, CDR2 ANQGSEA. The chain's CDR3 is CSVNTESTDTQYF. The CDR3 DNA sequence: TGCAGCGTCAACACCGAAAGCACAGATACGCAGTATTTT.

In this sample, this clone turned up a few times. V gene TRBV19 combines with J gene TRBJ2-5; D is possibly TRBD2 (5 bases). V was cut by 9 bases and J by 2 bases, with 19 bases left in between. The CDR3 runs 15 residues. Germline-derived CDR1 and CDR2 are LNHDA and SQIVND (reference sequence). Written as DNA, the CDR3 is TGTGCCAGCAGAAAGACGGGATACTCGCAAGAGACCCAGTACTTC. This translates into CASRKTGYSQETQYF.

This clone was counted between two and nine times. This rearrangement joins TRBV6-5 to TRBJ2-3, with a tentative D call TRBD1 (6 bases). V gave up 10 bases and J gave up 2 bases, with 13 bases separating them. Looked up from germline, CDR1 is MNHEY and CDR2 is SVGAGI. There are 13 residues in the CDR3. The chain's CDR3 is CANRDIFTDTQYF. In DNA, the CDR3 is TGTGCCAATAGGGACATCTTCACAGATACGCAGTATTTT.

V gene TRBV18 combines with J gene TRBJ1-2, with D possibly being TRBD1 (5 bases). Trimming cost V 0 bases and J 8 bases, with 13 bases left between them. The CDR3 is 14 amino acids. The V gene's germline CDR1 is KGHSH and CDR2 LQKENI. The CDR3 protein is CASSPPGQGGGYTF. For the CDR3, the DNA is TGTGCCAGCTCACCACCTGGGCAGGGAGGAGGCTACACCTTC. Variable domain in full (rest from reference TRBV18 and TRBJ1-2): NAGVMQNPRHLVRRRGQEARLRCSPMKGHSHVYWYRQLPEEGLKFMVYLQKENIIDESGMPKERFSAEFPKEGPSILRIQQVVRGDSAAYFCASSPPGQGGGYTFGSGTRLTVV.

This clone was seen more than once but under ten times. The chain joins TRBV5-1 to TRBJ2-1; 9 positions agree with TRBD2. The CDR3 has 15 residues. Germline V gene lookup returns CDR1 SGHRS and CDR2 YFSETQ. V lost 4 bases, J lost 7 bases, and 9 bases stayed unmatched. The CDR3 protein is CASSGDLAGVNEQFF. CDR3 DNA: TGCGCCAGCAGCGGTGACTTAGCGGGAGTGAATGAGCAGTTCTTC.

The CDR3 DNA is TGTGCCAGCTCACCAAGAGAAGGGGCTCAAGAGACCCAGTACTTC. Translated, it gives CASSPREGAQETQYF. The V and J genes are TRBV18 and TRBJ2-5; perhaps TRBD1 as D (5 bases). Germline V gene lookup returns CDR1 KGHSH and CDR2 LQKENI. With 2 bases removed from V and 2 bases from J, the gap between germline ends came to 12 bases. The length of the CDR3 is 15 residues. Based on the CDR3 plus reference TRBV18 and TRBJ2-5, the full variable domain is NAGVMQNPRHLVRRRGQEARLRCSPMKGHSHVYWYRQLPEEGLKFMVYLQKENIIDESGMPKERFSAEFPKEGPSILRIQQVVRGDSAAYFCASSPREGAQETQYFGPGTRLLVL.

This clone has only a few counts. The DNA for the CDR3 is TGCGCCAGCAGCGGGACTAGCGGGGCCGGGACCCAGTACTTC. It specifies CASSGTSGAGTQYF. V and J are TRBV5-1 and TRBJ2-5, with 13 positions matching TRBD2. Germline V CDR1 and CDR2: SGHRS, YFSETQ. The CDR3 extends over 14 amino acids. The V gene end was trimmed by 4 bases and the J gene end by 7 bases; junction bases not matched to a gene: 4.

The genes are TRBV6-6 and TRBJ2-1, with TRBD2 matching 10 bases. Germline V CDR1 and CDR2: MNHNY, SVGAGI (reference sequence). V gave up 2 bases and J gave up 4 bases; unmatched junction bases: 2. There are 15 residues in the CDR3. The CDR3 region has the DNA TGTGCCAGCAGTTACGGGACTAGCGCATACAATGAGCAGTTCTTC. Its translation is CASSYGTSAYNEQFF.

The rearrangement links TRBV5-6 to TRBJ2-1; no clear D. Trimming cost V 2 bases and J 4 bases, with 13 bases left between them. This CDR3 spans 15 amino acids. Germline V lookup: CDR1 SGHDT, CDR2 YYEEEE. The CDR3 reads CASSFYRVGYNEQFF. In DNA form, the CDR3 reads TGTGCCAGCAGCTTTTACAGAGTAGGATACAATGAGCAGTTCTTC. The variable domain in full, with the rest retrieved from reference TRBV5-6 and TRBJ2-1, is DAGVTQSPTHLIKTRGQQVTLRCSPKSGHDTVSWYQQALGQGPQFIFQYYEEEERQRGNFPDRFSGHQFPNYSSELNVNALLLGDSALYLCASSFYRVGYNEQFFGPGTRLTVL.

The sample holds a few counts of this clone. V is TRBV6-6 and J is TRBJ1-1, with D possibly being TRBD1 (6 bases). This CDR3 is 14 amino acids long. In germline, CDR1 is MNHNY, CDR2 SVGAGI (reference sequence). V was shortened by 6 bases and J by 4 bases, with 15 bases between the two germline ends. The CDR3 reads CASSQQGGRTEAFF. DNA for the CDR3: TGTGCCAGCAGCCAACAGGGTGGTCGCACTGAAGCTTTCTTT.

This clone showed up just a few times. V and J are TRBV2 and TRBJ2-1; D remains ambiguous. The CDR3 runs 12 residues. The germline V gene has CDR1 SNHLY and CDR2 FYNNEI. V was shortened by 8 bases and J by 6 bases, with 11 bases between the two germline ends. The CDR3 nucleotides read TGTGCCAGCGGGCGCGTCTCCAATGAGCAGTTCTTC. Its translation is CASGRVSNEQFF.

The rearrangement links TRBV14 to TRBJ2-1; TRBD1 matches at 8 bases. The CDR3 sequence is 14 residues long. Germline loops: CDR1 SGHDN, CDR2 FVKESK. Losses at the gene ends were 3 bases for V and 6 bases for J; bases not matched to a gene: 4. CDR3 amino acids: CASSQGQAINEQFF. The DNA of the CDR3 is TGTGCCAGCAGCCAGGGACAGGCCATCAATGAGCAGTTCTTC.

The chain is built from TRBV9 and TRBJ2-7, with D possibly TRBD1 on 6 matching bases. Germline loops: CDR1 SGDLS, CDR2 YYNGEE. The V gene lost 3 bases and the J gene lost 3 bases, with 16 bases spanning the gap. There are 15 residues in the CDR3. This CDR3 is CASSANPQDSYEQYF. DNA of the CDR3: TGTGCCAGCAGCGCAAACCCTCAGGACAGCTACGAGCAGTACTTC.

This clone was counted a few times. The chain is built from TRBV29-1 and TRBJ2-1; the D gene is possibly TRBD1 (6 bases). V lost 7 bases, J lost 2 bases, and 9 bases lay in between. Germline-derived CDR1 and CDR2 are SQVTM and ANQGSEA. The CDR3 is 12 amino acids. CDR3 residues: CSAGTTYNEQFF. The CDR3 nucleotides are TGCAGCGCCGGGACAACCTACAATGAGCAGTTCTTC.